Presented here are 24 T cell receptor beta chains from one specimen sequenced in a study of blood T cell repertoires in COVID-19. TCRdb's table, derived via immunoSEQ multiplex PCR, lists solely in-frame clones and lacks some. The sample holds tens of thousands of clones; roughly 89% are singletons and the top ten take 3.5% to 4%. Sequenced material: peripheral blood. The receptors here all came from a man in his forties with COVID-19, enrolled during active disease.

The gene calls are TRBV12-3 or TRBV12-4 and TRBJ1-6; possibly TRBD1 for D (6 bases). The CDR3 has 12 amino acids. V was pared by 4 bases and J by 10 bases, with 8 bases between. CDR3 sequence (DNA): TGTGCCAGCAGTTCAGGGGTCTCACCCCTCCACTTT. It yields the protein CASSSGVSPLHF.

The chain couples TRBV28 to TRBJ1-1; no clear D. This CDR3 has 14 amino acids. V was cut by 9 bases and J by 1 base, with 15 bases left in between. Germline CDR1 MDHEN, CDR2 SYDVKM. The CDR3 here is CASILRGRNTEAFF. CDR3 nucleotide sequence: TGTGCCAGTATACTTCGCGGCCGGAACACTGAAGCTTTCTTT.

The chain uses TRBV6-1 and TRBJ1-2, with D possibly TRBD1 on 5 matching bases. CDR3 length equals 16 residues. Trimming took 2 bases from V and 8 from J, leaving 21 bases between them. CDR1 is MNHNS and CDR2 is SASEGT in the germline V gene. The CDR3 loop is CASSEQGGTIVIGYTF. In nucleotides, the CDR3 is TGTGCCAGCAGTGAACAGGGAGGCACTATAGTTATAGGCTACACCTTC.

This chain uses TRBV3-1 (or the pseudogene TRBV3-2) with TRBJ1-2; D is unclear. CDR3 size: 12 residues. The V gene's germline CDR1 is LGHDT and CDR2 YNNKEL (reference sequence). Trimming shortened V by 1 base and J by 7 bases, and 7 bases separated the two germline ends. The CDR3 reads CASSQVSLGYTF. The CDR3 bases are TGTGCCAGCAGCCAAGTCAGTCTTGGCTACACCTTC.

The chain uses TRBV7-8 and TRBJ2-5, with no clear D. Germline CDR1 is SGHVS and CDR2 is FQNEAQ. The ends were cut back, 5 bases at V and 2 bases at J, with 15 bases in the middle. This CDR3 has 15 residues. CDR3 DNA sequence: TGTGCCAGCAGCCCTATGAATGGAGCTCAAGAGACCCAGTACTTC. Amino acids: CASSPMNGAQETQYF. Combining the CDR3 with reference TRBV7-8 and TRBJ2-5 gives the whole variable domain GAGVSQSPRYKVAKRGQDVALRCDPISGHVSLFWYQQALGQGPEFLTYFQNEAQLDKSGLPSDRFFAERPEGSVSTLKIQRTQQEDSAVYLCASSPMNGAQETQYFGPGTRLLVL.

The chain uses TRBV5-6 and TRBJ2-7; 9 nucleotides agree with TRBD2. After removal of 4 bases from V and 0 bases from J, the junction contained 14 bases not matched to a gene. The CDR3 loop spans 18 amino acids. Germline lookup yields CDR1 SGHDT and CDR2 YYEEEE. The CDR3 sequence: CASSPLAGQSLSSYEQYF. The CDR3 region has the DNA TGTGCCAGCAGCCCGCTAGCGGGGCAATCCCTAAGCTCCTACGAGCAGTACTTC.

V usage is TRBV11-3 and J usage is TRBJ2-3; no clear D. Germline CDR1 and CDR2: SGHNT and YENEEA. The CDR3 runs 13 residues. Trimming removed 5 bases from V and 5 bases from J, with 11 bases in between. The DNA of the CDR3 is TGTGCCAGCAGCCGCGGTATGAGAGATACGCAGTATTTT. Encoded protein: CASSRGMRDTQYF.

The genes are TRBV19 and TRBJ1-1, with D unresolved. Germline V gene sequence: CDR1 LNHDA, CDR2 SQIVND (reference sequence). The CDR3 covers 12 residues. CDR3 bases: TGTGCGTCGACCGATCCTTCTCGCGGAGCTTTCTTT. It codes for CASTDPSRGAFF.

This clone was picked up one time. The chain recombines TRBV6-1 with TRBJ2-5; D might be TRBD1 (5 bases). V shed 3 bases and J shed 1 base, with 12 bases lying between them. This CDR3 contains 15 residues. Germline lookup yields CDR1 MNHNS and CDR2 SASEGT. CDR3 DNA: TGTGCCAGCAGTGATGGTCCCAGGGTCCAAGAGACCCAGTACTTC. Encoded protein: CASSDGPRVQETQYF.

J is TRBJ2-4 and V is TRBV30; the D gene is possibly TRBD1 (8 bases). V dropped 4 bases and J dropped 1 base, with 14 bases sitting between them. In germline, CDR1 is GTSNPN, CDR2 SVGIG (reference sequence). CDR3 length: 15 residues. The CDR3 bases are TGTGCCTGGAAAGGACAGGGAGGGGCCAAAAACATTCAGTACTTC. It yields the protein CAWKGQGGAKNIQYF.

The chain joins TRBV9 to TRBJ2-5; 10 bases map to TRBD2. Germline CDR1 is SGDLS and CDR2 is YYNGEE. V lost 0 bases, J lost 7 bases, and 3 bases stayed unmatched. The CDR3 totals 14 residues. The CDR3: CASSVEAGGRTQYF. In nucleotides, the CDR3 is TGTGCCAGCAGCGTAGAAGCGGGGGGGCGGACCCAGTACTTC.

The rearrangement links TRBV2 to TRBJ2-1; 13 positions match TRBD2. CDR3 length: 15 amino acids. Germline V gives CDR1 SNHLY, CDR2 FYNNEI. Germline trimming cut 8 bases from V and 9 bases from J; bases unmatched to any gene: 10. The CDR3 spells CASGGGLAGRGEQFF. CDR3 bases: TGTGCCAGCGGCGGGGGACTAGCGGGAAGAGGTGAGCAGTTCTTC. The whole variable domain, filled in from reference TRBV2 and TRBJ2-1, reads EPEVTQTPSHQVTQMGQEVILRCVPISNHLYFYWYRQILGQKVEFLVSFYNNEISEKSEIFDDQFSVERPDGSNFTLKIRSTKLEDSAMYFCASGGGLAGRGEQFFGPGTRLTVL.

This clone was detected only a few times. The rearrangement links TRBV10-2 to TRBJ1-1; possible D gene TRBD1, 5 bases. V lost 2 bases and J lost 4, with 11 bases in between. The CDR3 is 14 amino acids. CDR1 is WSHSY and CDR2 is SAAADI in the germline V gene. The chain's CDR3 is CASSEAGSFTEAFF. DNA of the CDR3: TGCGCCAGCAGTGAGGCAGGGTCTTTCACTGAAGCTTTCTTT.

V usage is TRBV12-3 or TRBV12-4 and J usage is TRBJ2-1, with TRBD2 matching over 9 bases. The ends lost 3 bases at V and 10 bases at J; junction bases unmatched: 4. This CDR3 has 13 amino acids. CDR3 bases: TGTGCCAGCAGTTTCGAGCGGGGGGCCGAGCAGTTCTTC. Protein: CASSFERGAEQFF.

The chain combines TRBV11-3 with TRBJ2-7; 9 positions agree with TRBD1. V dropped 3 bases and J dropped 5; count of bases not matched to a gene: 23. Germline V gene lookup returns CDR1 SGHNT and CDR2 YENEEA. This CDR3 spans 20 amino acids. Written as DNA, the CDR3 is TGTGCCAGCAGCTTCTCCCTGGGACAGGGTGGGGAAGGGGGCCCCCACGAGCAGTACTTC. Amino acids: CASSFSLGQGGEGGPHEQYF.

The chain recombines TRBV11-3 with TRBJ1-3; no reliable D call. Germline-derived CDR1 and CDR2 are SGHNT and YENEEA. This CDR3 spans 14 amino acids. V dropped 6 bases and J dropped 0 bases, with 9 bases sitting between them. The CDR3 region is CASRGGVSGNTIYF. The CDR3 nucleotides are TGTGCCAGCAGGGGAGGAGTCTCTGGAAACACCATATATTTT.

The chain recombines TRBV7-9 with TRBJ1-1, with TRBD1 as a possible D gene (5 bases). Germline CDR1 is SEHNR and CDR2 is FQNEAQ (reference sequence). This CDR3 is 15 amino acids long. V dropped 4 bases and J dropped 1 base, with 13 bases sitting between them. CDR3 region: CASSSRVGENTEAFF. In DNA form, the CDR3 reads TGTGCCAGCAGCTCCCGGGTAGGGGAGAACACTGAAGCTTTCTTT.

The J gene is TRBJ1-5, the V gene TRBV18; unclear D gene. V lost 1 base to trimming and J lost 0 bases, with 16 bases between them. CDR3 length: 18 residues. The germline gives CDR1 KGHSH, CDR2 LQKENI. The CDR3 here is CASSPQRLSGYSNQPQHF. Here the CDR3 DNA reads TGTGCCAGCTCACCACAGCGCTTGAGCGGATATAGCAATCAGCCCCAGCATTTT.

The rearrangement joins TRBV30 to TRBJ1-2, with 8 bases lining up with TRBD1. CDR3 length: 11 amino acids. The junction had 4 bases not matched to a gene; V was cut back by 5 bases and J by 8 bases. Germline loops: CDR1 GTSNPN, CDR2 SVGIG (reference sequence). The CDR3 reads CAWDRGQGYTF. DNA of the CDR3: TGTGCCTGGGACAGGGGACAGGGCTACACCTTC.

This rearrangement joins TRBV25-1 to TRBJ1-5; a weak D match, TRBD1 (5 bases). V was trimmed by 5 bases and J by 4 bases, leaving 12 bases between them. The germline V gene has CDR1 MGHDK and CDR2 SYGVNS. CDR3 size: 14 residues. The CDR3 here is CASSRPGLNQPQHF. DNA of the CDR3: TGTGCCAGCAGTCGGCCAGGGCTTAATCAGCCCCAGCATTTT. Supplemented by reference TRBV25-1 and TRBJ1-5, the full variable domain reads EADIYQTPRYLVIGTGKKITLECSQTMGHDKMYWYQQDPGMELHLIHYSYGVNSTEKGDLSSESTVSRIRTEHFPLTLESARPSHTSQYLCASSRPGLNQPQHFGDGTRLSIL.

Here the CDR3 reads CASSQLPGQGGFREQYF. The CDR3 region has the DNA TGCGCCAGCAGCCAATTACCGGGACAGGGTGGTTTTCGCGAGCAGTACTTC. The chain carries TRBV4-1 and TRBJ2-7, with 9 bases identical to TRBD1. V shed 2 bases and J 6 bases; nucleotides not matched to a gene: 14. Per germline, CDR1 MGHRA and CDR2 YSYEKL. CDR3 length equals 17 residues.

The chain carries TRBV7-9 and TRBJ2-5, with 8 nucleotides matching TRBD1. The CDR3 has 13 amino acids. CDR1 is SEHNR, CDR2 FQNEAQ, per germline (reference sequence). With V trimmed by 5 bases and J by 7 bases, 6 bases remained unmatched. The CDR3 is CASSLQGGGTQYF. For the CDR3, the DNA is TGTGCCAGCAGCCTACAGGGGGGAGGGACCCAGTACTTC.

The rearrangement uses TRBV5-5 and TRBJ2-2, with TRBD2 matching 12 bases. V dropped 0 bases and J dropped 4; count of bases not matched to a gene: 10. Germline assignment: CDR1 SGHKS and CDR2 YYEKEE (reference sequence). This CDR3 contains 19 residues. The CDR3 region has the DNA TGTGCCAGCAGCTTGGAGGCAGTCCTAGCGGGAGGGATCACCGGGGAGCTGTTTTTT. Amino acids: CASSLEAVLAGGITGELFF.

The chain joins TRBV3-1 (or the pseudogene TRBV3-2) to TRBJ1-6; D gene ambiguous. Trimming stripped 1 base from V and 7 bases from J, with 11 bases between. Germline V lookup: CDR1 LGHDT, CDR2 YNNKEL (reference sequence). The CDR3 loop spans 15 amino acids. CDR3 in amino acids: CASSQGRTKNSPLHF. In DNA form, the CDR3 reads TGTGCCAGCAGCCAAGGACGGACTAAAAATTCACCCCTCCACTTT.